The 18 T cell receptor beta chains reported below all come from one sample, sequenced in a study of T cells after yellow fever vaccination. One entry per CDR3 protein, called by TCRdb with MiXCR from the 5' RACE reads. The sample lists hundreds of thousands of distinct CDR3 sequences; more than 9% were seen once. The sample was PBMCs, taken on the day of the yellow fever booster vaccination. All receptors derive from a man aged 25 to 45 who received the YFV17D yellow fever vaccine.

This clonotype was counted only a few times. The rearrangement uses TRBV28 and TRBJ2-5; 9 positions agree with TRBD1. Trimming removed 6 bases from V and 5 bases from J; junction bases left unmatched: 7. CDR1 MDHEN and CDR2 SYDVKM come from the germline V gene. CDR3 length equals 14 residues. The CDR3 nucleotides are TGTGCCAGCAGCCGTACAGGGGGCTGGGAGACCCAGTACTTC. Residues: CASSRTGGWETQYF.

The sample holds a few counts of this clonotype. V is TRBV12-3 or TRBV12-4 and J is TRBJ1-2; perhaps TRBD1 as D (5 bases). This CDR3 comprises 14 residues. Trimming pared 6 bases from V and 0 bases from J, leaving 11 bases between. Here the CDR3 DNA reads TGTGCCAGCAGGGCGACAGCCGCTAACTATGGCTACACCTTC. Amino acid sequence: CASRATAANYGYTF.

This clonotype turned up a few times. The CDR3 spells CASTSRSSYNEQFF. CDR3 nucleotides: TGCGCCAGCACCTCAAGGAGCTCCTACAATGAGCAGTTCTTC. This chain joins TRBV5-1 and TRBJ2-1, with no clear D. V gave up 6 bases and J gave up 0 bases, with 10 bases separating them. Looked up from germline, CDR1 is SGHRS and CDR2 is YFSETQ. This CDR3 is built from 14 residues.

This sequence joins TRBV5-1 and TRBJ2-5; no reliable D call. The CDR3 totals 14 residues. V gave up 7 bases and J gave up 2 bases, with 15 bases separating them. Germline assignment: CDR1 SGHRS and CDR2 YFSETQ. CDR3 DNA sequence: TGCGCCAGCCGCAGCGCTACAGATCAAGAGACCCAGTACTTC. Its translation is CASRSATDQETQYF.

This clonotype came up a few times. The chain carries TRBV6-2 or TRBV6-3 and TRBJ2-1, with D possibly called TRBD1 or TRBD2 (6 bases each). The germline V gene encodes CDR1 MNHEY and CDR2 SVGEGT. V was clipped by 4 bases and J by 6 bases, with 10 bases between them. The CDR3 is 13 residues long. The CDR3 sequence: CASSWGAGNEQFF. CDR3 coding DNA: TGTGCCAGCAGTTGGGGGGCAGGCAATGAGCAGTTCTTC.

This clonotype was found a few times. The V and J genes are TRBV18 and TRBJ2-2, with D unclear. V gave up 2 bases and J gave up 3 bases, with 10 bases separating them. The germline V gene encodes CDR1 KGHSH and CDR2 LQKENI. This CDR3 has 15 residues. The CDR3 DNA sequence: TGTGCCAGCTCACCAGGCCATTCCGACACCGGGGAGCTGTTTTTT. Translating it yields CASSPGHSDTGELFF.

This clonotype was found a few times. The J gene is TRBJ2-3, the V gene TRBV5-6, with TRBD1 matching 7 bases. The germline V gene has CDR1 SGHDT and CDR2 YYEEEE. The CDR3 sequence is 15 residues long. The junction had 3 bases not matched to a gene; V was cut back by 0 bases and J by 2 bases. CDR3 bases: TGTGCCAGCAGCTTGGACAGGGGTTACACAGATACGCAGTATTTT. Amino acid sequence: CASSLDRGYTDTQYF.

This clonotype occurred a few times. The chain has TRBV12-3 or TRBV12-4 and TRBJ1-4; D ambiguous. The CDR3 sequence is 13 residues long. V lost 11 bases and J 15 bases, leaving 25 bases between the germline ends. This chain's CDR3 is CAPMRPEFLAVFF. The CDR3 DNA sequence: TGTGCCCCCATGAGGCCGGAATTTCTTGCGGTGTTTTTT.

The chain links TRBV5-8 to TRBJ2-7; tentative D call: TRBD2 (5 bases). In germline, CDR1 is SGHTS, CDR2 YDEGEE. This CDR3 is 13 amino acids long. V was clipped by 7 bases and J by 2 bases, with 13 bases between them. CDR3 sequence: CASRPRVPYEQYF. The CDR3 DNA reads TGTGCCAGCCGCCCGAGGGTTCCCTACGAGCAGTACTTC.

This clonotype was counted only a few times. This chain joins TRBV4-3 and TRBJ2-3, with TRBD2 identical over 13 bases. The CDR3 sequence is 17 residues long. CDR1 and CDR2 (germline): LGHNA, YSLEER. Germline trimming cut 3 bases from V and 3 bases from J; bases unmatched to any gene: 6. The CDR3 is CASSHWTSGRTTDTQYF. The CDR3 DNA reads TGCGCCAGCAGCCACTGGACTAGCGGGAGAACTACAGATACGCAGTATTTT.

Only a few counts were recorded for this clonotype. The chain is built from TRBV21-1 and TRBJ2-7; the table's D gene call, TRBD1, was not cross checked with the DNA. TRBV21-1 is recorded as a pseudogene. The CDR3 covers 16 residues. CDR3 nucleotides: TGTGCCAGCAGCAAAGTCCGGGGTCCTTACCGCTGGGAGCAGTACTTC. This gives the protein CASSKVRGPYRWEQYF.

The V call is TRBV20-1, the J call TRBJ2-2; tentative D call: TRBD2 (6 bases). Between the trimmed V and J ends, which lost 4 bases and 2 bases, there was a span of 14 bases. The CDR3 loop spans 15 amino acids. The germline V gene has CDR1 DFQATT and CDR2 SNEGSKA (reference sequence). CDR3 bases: TGCAGTGCTACCCGCGGGACCCCTAACACCGGGGAGCTGTTTTTT. Translation: CSATRGTPNTGELFF.

The chain recombines TRBV5-1 with TRBJ1-1; unclear D gene. This CDR3 contains 13 residues. V shed 4 bases and J shed 5 bases, with 12 bases lying between them. The germline V gene encodes CDR1 SGHRS and CDR2 YFSETQ. The chain's CDR3 is CASSQRLGTEAFF. CDR3 in DNA: TGCGCCAGCAGCCAGCGACTAGGTACTGAAGCTTTCTTT.

The chain employs TRBV12-3 or TRBV12-4 and TRBJ1-2, with a possible D match to TRBD1 (5 bases). The CDR3 sequence is 14 residues long. The ends were cut back, 3 bases at V and 4 bases at J, with 12 bases in the middle. CDR3 protein: CASSFGGTGYGYTF. The DNA of the CDR3 is TGTGCCAGCAGTTTTGGGGGTACTGGCTATGGCTACACCTTC.

In this sample, this clonotype turned up a few times. The chain has TRBV28 and TRBJ2-6, with a weak D call TRBD1 (6 bases). The germline V gene encodes CDR1 MDHEN and CDR2 SYDVKM. CDR3 size: 17 residues. Deletions cut 2 bases from V and 1 base from J, with 12 bases between. CDR3 coding DNA: TGTGCCAGCAGTTTAAGGGGGTGGTTTTCTGGGGCCAACGTCCTGACTTTC. It translates to CASSLRGWFSGANVLTF.

The chain carries TRBV16 and TRBJ2-7; 9 positions match TRBD2. The germline CDR1 and CDR2 sequences are KGHSY and FQNENV. V gave up 4 bases and J gave up 5 bases; unmatched junction bases: 6. The CDR3 sequence is 14 residues long. The CDR3: CASSRTSGSDEQYF. The DNA of the CDR3 is TGTGCCAGCAGCCGTACTAGCGGGTCTGACGAGCAGTACTTC.

The chain recombines TRBV28 with TRBJ1-4, with 9 bases lining up with TRBD1. The CDR3 extends over 14 amino acids. The trim removed 7 bases at V and 6 bases at J, leaving 6 bases unmatched. Germline V CDR1 and CDR2: MDHEN, SYDVKM. DNA for the CDR3: TGTGCCAGCACTCCGGGACAGGGATATGAAAAACTGTTTTTT. It is translated as CASTPGQGYEKLFF.

The chain links TRBV12-3 or TRBV12-4 to TRBJ1-2, with 7 positions matching TRBD1. The CDR3 contains 15 residues. The V and J ends lost 3 bases and 4 bases, in that order; junction bases with no gene match: 8. The CDR3 nucleotides are TGTGCCAGCAGTTTGTCCGGGACAGCTTCCTATGGCTACACCTTC. It encodes CASSLSGTASYGYTF.